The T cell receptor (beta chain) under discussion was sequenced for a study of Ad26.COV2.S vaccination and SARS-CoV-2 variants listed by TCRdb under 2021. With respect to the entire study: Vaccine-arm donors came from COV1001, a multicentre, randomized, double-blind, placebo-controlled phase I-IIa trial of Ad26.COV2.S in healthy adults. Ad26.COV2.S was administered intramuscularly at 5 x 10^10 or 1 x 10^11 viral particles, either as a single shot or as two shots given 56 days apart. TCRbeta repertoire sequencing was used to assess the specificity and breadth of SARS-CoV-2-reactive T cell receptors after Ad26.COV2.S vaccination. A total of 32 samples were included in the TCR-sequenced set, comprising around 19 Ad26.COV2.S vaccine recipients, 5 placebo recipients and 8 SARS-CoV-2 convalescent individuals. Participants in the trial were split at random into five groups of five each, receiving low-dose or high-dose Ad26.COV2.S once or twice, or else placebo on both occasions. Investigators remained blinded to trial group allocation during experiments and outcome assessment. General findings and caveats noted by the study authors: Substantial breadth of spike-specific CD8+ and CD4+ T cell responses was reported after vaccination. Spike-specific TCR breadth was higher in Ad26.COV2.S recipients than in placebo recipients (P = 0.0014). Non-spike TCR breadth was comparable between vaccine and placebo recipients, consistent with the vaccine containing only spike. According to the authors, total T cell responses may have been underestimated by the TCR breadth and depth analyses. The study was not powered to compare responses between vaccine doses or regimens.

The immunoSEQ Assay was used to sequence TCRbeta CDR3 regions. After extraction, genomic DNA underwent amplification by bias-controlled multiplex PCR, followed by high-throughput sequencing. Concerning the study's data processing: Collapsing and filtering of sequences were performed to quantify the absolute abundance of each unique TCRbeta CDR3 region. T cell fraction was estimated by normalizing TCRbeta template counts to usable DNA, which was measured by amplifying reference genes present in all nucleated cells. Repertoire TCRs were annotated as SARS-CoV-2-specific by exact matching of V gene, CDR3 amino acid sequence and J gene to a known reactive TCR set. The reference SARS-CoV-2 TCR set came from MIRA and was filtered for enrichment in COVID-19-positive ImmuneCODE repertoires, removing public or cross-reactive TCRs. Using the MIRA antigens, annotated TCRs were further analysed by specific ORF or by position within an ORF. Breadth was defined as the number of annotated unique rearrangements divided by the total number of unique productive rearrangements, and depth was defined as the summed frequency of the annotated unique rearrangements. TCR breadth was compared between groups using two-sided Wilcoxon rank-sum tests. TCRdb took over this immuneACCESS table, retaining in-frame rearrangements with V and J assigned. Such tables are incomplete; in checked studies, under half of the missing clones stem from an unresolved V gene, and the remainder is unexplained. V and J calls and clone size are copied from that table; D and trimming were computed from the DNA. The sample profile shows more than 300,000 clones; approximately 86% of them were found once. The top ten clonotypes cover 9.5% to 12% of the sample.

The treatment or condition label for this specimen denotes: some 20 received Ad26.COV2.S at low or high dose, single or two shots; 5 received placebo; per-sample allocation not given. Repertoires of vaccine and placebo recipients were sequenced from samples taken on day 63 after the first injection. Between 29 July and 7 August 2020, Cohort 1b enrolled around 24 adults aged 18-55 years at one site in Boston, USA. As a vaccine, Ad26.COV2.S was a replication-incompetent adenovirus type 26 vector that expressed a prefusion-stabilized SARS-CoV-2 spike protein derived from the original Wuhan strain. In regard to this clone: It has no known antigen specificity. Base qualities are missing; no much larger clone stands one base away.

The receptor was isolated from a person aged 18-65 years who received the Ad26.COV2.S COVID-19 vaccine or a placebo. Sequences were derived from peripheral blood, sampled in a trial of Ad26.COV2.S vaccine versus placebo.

The CDR3 here reads CASSVGLAEANEQFF. The nucleotide sequence reads TGTGCCAGCAGCGTAGGACTAGCGGAGGCCAATGAGCAGTTCTTC. The receptor chain draws on TRBV9 and TRBJ2-1; 9 central bases correspond to TRBD2. The CDR3, from cysteine to phenylalanine, totals 15 residues. The sequence is cut down to CDR3 DNA, 45 bases in frame from base 1. V is cut back by 0 bases and J by 6 bases, with 4 bases in the junction unmatched. The germline V gene gives CDR1 as SGDLS and CDR2 as YYNGEE.